This T cell receptor (beta chain) was sequenced in a study of blood T cell repertoires in COVID-19. The overall study: Specimens from acute and convalescent COVID-19 originated in the United States, Italy and Spain. PBMCs, B-cell-depleted T cells, or T cells provided the cDNA or gDNA that made up the material.

In the original analysis: Nucleated cell counts were estimated from reference gene primer amplification. The repertoire was sequenced with immunoSEQ multiplex PCR; TCRdb's copy has only in-frame clones and lacks some. For V, J and clone size, that table is used; D and trimming come from the DNA. The sample has approximately 100,000 clones, roughly 80% seen once. Germline V gene lookup returns CDR1 MNHEY and CDR2 SMNVEV (reference sequence). CDR3 length: 14 amino acids. V shed 2 bases and J shed 9 bases, with 11 bases lying between them. This receptor was obtained from a man aged 55-75 years with acute or convalescent COVID-19. Sequencing input: peripheral blood. The chain joins TRBV27 to TRBJ1-6, with TRBD1 as a possible D gene (5 bases). The CDR3 here is CASSLRRGGSPLHF. In DNA form, the CDR3 reads TGTGCCAGCAGTTTAAGACGGGGGGGTTCACCCCTCCACTTT.